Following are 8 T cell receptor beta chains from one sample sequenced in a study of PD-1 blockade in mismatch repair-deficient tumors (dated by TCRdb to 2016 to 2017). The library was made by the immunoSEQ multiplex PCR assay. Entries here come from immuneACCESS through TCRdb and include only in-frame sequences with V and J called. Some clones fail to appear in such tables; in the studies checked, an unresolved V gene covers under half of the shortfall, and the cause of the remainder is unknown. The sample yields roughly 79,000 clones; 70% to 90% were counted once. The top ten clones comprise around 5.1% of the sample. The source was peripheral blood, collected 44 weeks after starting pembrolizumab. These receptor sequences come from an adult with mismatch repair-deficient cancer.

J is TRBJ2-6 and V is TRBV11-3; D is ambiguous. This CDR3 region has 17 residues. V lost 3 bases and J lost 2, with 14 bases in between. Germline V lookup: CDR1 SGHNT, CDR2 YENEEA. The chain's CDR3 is CASSLKAGSAGANVLTF. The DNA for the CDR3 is TGTGCCAGCAGCTTGAAGGCAGGATCGGCTGGGGCCAACGTCCTGACTTTC.

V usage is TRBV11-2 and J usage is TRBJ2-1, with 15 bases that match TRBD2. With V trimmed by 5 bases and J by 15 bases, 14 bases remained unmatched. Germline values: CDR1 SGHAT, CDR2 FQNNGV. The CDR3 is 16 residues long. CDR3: CASSLGLAGGPFRGFF. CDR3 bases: TGTGCCAGCAGCCTAGGACTAGCGGGAGGGCCCTTCAGGGGGTTCTTC.

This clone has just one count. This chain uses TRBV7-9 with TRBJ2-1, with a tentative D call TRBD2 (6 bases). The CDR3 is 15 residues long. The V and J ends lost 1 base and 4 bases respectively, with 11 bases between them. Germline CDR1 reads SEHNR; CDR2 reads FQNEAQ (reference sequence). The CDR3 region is CASSLGAGTYNEQFF. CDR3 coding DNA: TGTGCCAGCAGCTTAGGTGCGGGAACTTACAATGAGCAGTTCTTC.

The chain's CDR3 is CASSEAPFSNIKNEQYF. Written as DNA, the CDR3 is TGTGCCAGCAGTGAAGCACCTTTCAGCAACATTAAGAACGAGCAGTACTTC. This sequence joins TRBV2 and TRBJ2-7; D is unresolved. The CDR3 totals 17 residues. Trimming took off 0 bases at V and 5 bases at J, with 20 bases between the two ends. CDR1 is SNHLY and CDR2 is FYNNEI in the germline V gene.

The CDR3 nucleotides are TGTGCCAGCAGCTTGTCTCCCCTAGCTAGCTCAAGAGCCGGCTACGAGCAGTACTTC. Residues: CASSLSPLASSRAGYEQYF. V gene TRBV11-2 combines with J gene TRBJ2-7; D may be TRBD2 (5 bases). CDR1 and CDR2 from the germline V gene are SGHAT and FQNNGV. Trimming took off 3 bases at V and 3 bases at J, with 27 bases between the two ends. This CDR3 spans 19 amino acids.

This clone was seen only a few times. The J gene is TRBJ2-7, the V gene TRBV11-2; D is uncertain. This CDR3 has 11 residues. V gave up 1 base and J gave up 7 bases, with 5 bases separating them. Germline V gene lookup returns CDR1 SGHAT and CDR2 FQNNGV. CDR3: CASSLAWEQYF. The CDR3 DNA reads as TGTGCCAGCAGCTTAGCCTGGGAGCAGTACTTC. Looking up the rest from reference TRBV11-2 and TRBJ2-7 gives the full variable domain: EAGVAQSPRYKIIEKRQSVAFWCNPISGHATLYWYQQILGQGPKLLIQFQNNGVVDDSQLPKDRFSAERLKGVDSTLKIQPAKLEDSAVYLCASSLAWEQYFGPGTRLTVT.

In DNA form, the CDR3 reads TGTGCCAGCAGCGACGGGAGGCTTAGCACAGATACGCAGTATTTT. It specifies CASSDGRLSTDTQYF. This chain uses TRBV11-3 with TRBJ2-3, with TRBD2 matching 7 bases. The CDR3 sequence is 15 residues long. Germline CDR1 is SGHNT and CDR2 is YENEEA. The J segment lost 0 bases and the V segment lost 5 bases, leaving 5 bases of the junction unmatched.

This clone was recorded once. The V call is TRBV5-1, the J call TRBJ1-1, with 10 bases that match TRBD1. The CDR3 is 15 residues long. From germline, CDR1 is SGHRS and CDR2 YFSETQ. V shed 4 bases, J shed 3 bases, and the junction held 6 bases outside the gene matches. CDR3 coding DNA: TGCGCCAGCAGCGGAACCGGGACAGGGGACACTGAAGCTTTCTTT. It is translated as CASSGTGTGDTEAFF.